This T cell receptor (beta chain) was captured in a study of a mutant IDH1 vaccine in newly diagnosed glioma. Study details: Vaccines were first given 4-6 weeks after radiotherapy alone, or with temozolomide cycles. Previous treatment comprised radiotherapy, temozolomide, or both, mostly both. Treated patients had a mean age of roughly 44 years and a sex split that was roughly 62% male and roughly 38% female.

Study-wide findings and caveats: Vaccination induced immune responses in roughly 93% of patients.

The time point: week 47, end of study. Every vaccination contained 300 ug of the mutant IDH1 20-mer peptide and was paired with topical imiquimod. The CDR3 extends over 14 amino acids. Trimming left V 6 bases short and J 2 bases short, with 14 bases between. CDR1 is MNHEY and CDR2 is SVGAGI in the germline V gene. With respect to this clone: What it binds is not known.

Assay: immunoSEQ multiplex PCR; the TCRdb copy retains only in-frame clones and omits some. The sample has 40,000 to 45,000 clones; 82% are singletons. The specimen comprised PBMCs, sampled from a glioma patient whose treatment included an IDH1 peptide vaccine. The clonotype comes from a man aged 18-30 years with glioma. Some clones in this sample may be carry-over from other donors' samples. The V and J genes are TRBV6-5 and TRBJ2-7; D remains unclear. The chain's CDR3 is CASSYVGFPYEQYF. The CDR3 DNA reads TGTGCCAGCAGCTATGTAGGCTTTCCCTACGAGCAGTACTTC.